The T cell receptor beta chain under discussion was sequenced for a study of blood T cell repertoires in COVID-19. Looking at the study overall: The United States, Italy and Spain were the sources of the acute and convalescent COVID-19 samples. From T cells, B-cell-depleted T cells, or PBMCs came the material, which was cDNA or gDNA.

Authors' analysis steps: By means of reference gene primer amplification, nucleated cell counts were estimated. TCRdb keeps only in-frame clones here, not all; method: immunoSEQ multiplex PCR. That table furnishes V, J and clone size, whereas the DNA furnished D and trimming. This sample has fewer than 120,000 clones; around 74% occur once, and the top ten carry 6% to 8%. The CDR3 length is 14 residues. The V gene's germline CDR1 is LNHDA and CDR2 SQIVND (reference sequence). Trimming shortened V by 7 bases and J by 2 bases, and 12 bases separated the two germline ends. The TCR comes from a woman aged 60 to 75 with acute or convalescent COVID-19. The V gene is TRBV19, the J gene TRBJ1-5; D remains ambiguous. Sequencing used peripheral blood. The CDR3 loop reads CASTLTQGNQPQHF. CDR3 coding DNA: TGTGCCAGTACTCTTACGCAGGGCAATCAGCCCCAGCATTTT.